This TCR beta chain appears in the sequencing data of a study of T cell repertoires in cytomegalovirus infection. At the level of the study: Signatures in public TCR beta sequences pointed to both CMV infection and matching HLA type. Points from the study as a whole: Dominating the ex vivo response were TCR beta clonotypes that were CMV-specific and HLA-C-restricted.

This clonotype has just a few counts. The antigen is undetermined. Germline values: CDR1 SGHTA, CDR2 FQGNSA. Trimming pared 4 bases from V and 5 bases from J, leaving 16 bases between. The CDR3 spans 15 residues. From the reads, TCRdb called clonotypes with MiXCR, one entry per CDR3 protein. The data hold some 700,000 distinct CDR3 sequences, with around a third observed a single time. The clonotype comes from a human donor in good health (CMV status not recorded). Some clones in this sample may be carry-over from other donors' samples. The material sequenced was cultured PBMCs, taken from culture after CMV antigen stimulation. This sequence joins TRBV7-2 and TRBJ2-3; D is possibly TRBD2 (7 bases). In nucleotides, the CDR3 is TGTGCCAGCAGCTCAGTGGGGGGGGGCCTAGATACGCAGTATTTT. Protein sequence: CASSSVGGGLDTQYF.